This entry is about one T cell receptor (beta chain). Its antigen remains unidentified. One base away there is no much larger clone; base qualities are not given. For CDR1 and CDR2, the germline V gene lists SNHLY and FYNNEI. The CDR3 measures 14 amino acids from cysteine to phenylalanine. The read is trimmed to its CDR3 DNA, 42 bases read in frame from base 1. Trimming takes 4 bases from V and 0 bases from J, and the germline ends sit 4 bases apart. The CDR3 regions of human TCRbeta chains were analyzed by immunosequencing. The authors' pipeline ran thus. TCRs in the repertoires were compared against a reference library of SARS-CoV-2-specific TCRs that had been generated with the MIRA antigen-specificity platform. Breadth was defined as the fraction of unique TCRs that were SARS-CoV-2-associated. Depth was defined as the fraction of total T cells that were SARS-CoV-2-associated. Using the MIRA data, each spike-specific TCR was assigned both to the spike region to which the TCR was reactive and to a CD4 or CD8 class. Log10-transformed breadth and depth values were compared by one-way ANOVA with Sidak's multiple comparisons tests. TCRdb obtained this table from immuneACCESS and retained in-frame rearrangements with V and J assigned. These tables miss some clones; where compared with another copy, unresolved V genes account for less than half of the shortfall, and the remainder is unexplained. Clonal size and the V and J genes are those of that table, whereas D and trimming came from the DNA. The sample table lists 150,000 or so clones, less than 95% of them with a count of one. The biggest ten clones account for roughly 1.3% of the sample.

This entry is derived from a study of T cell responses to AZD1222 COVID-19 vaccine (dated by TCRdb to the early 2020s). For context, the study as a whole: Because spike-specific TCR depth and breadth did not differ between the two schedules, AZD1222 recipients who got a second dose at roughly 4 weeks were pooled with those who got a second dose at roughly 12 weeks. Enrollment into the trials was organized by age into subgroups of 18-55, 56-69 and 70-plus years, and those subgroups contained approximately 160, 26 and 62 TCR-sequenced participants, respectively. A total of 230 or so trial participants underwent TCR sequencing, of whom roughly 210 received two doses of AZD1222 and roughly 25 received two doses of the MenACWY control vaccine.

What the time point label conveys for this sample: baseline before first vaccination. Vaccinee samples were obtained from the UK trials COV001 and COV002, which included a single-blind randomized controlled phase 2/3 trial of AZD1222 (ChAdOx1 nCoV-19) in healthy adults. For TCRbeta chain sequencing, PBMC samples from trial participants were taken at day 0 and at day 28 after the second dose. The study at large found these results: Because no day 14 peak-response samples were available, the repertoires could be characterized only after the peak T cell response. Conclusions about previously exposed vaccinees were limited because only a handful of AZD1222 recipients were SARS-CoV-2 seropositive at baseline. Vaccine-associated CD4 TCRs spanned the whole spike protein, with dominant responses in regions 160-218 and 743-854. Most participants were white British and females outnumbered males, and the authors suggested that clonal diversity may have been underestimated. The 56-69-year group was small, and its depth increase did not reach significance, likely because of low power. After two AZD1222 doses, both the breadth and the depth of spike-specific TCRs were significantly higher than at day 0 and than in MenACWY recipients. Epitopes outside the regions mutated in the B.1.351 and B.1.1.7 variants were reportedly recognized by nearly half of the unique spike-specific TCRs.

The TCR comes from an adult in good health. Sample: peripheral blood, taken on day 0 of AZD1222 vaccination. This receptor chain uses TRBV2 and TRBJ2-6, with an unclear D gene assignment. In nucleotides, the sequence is TGTGCCAGCAGTGGGAGCTCTGGGGCCAACGTCCTGACTTTC. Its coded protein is CASSGSSGANVLTF.